The clone carrying this T cell receptor beta chain has more than one count but fewer than ten. Exposure to brentuximab vedotin varied, and each patient had relapsed following autologous stem cell transplantation. The record originates from a study of PD-1 blockade in classical Hodgkin lymphoma. The V gene's germline CDR1 is MNHNY and CDR2 SVGAGI (reference sequence). The CDR3 has 13 residues. V was pared by 10 bases and J by 7 bases, with 16 bases between. Generated by immunoSEQ multiplex PCR, the TCRdb table keeps only in-frame clones and is missing some. Here the sample spans fewer than 15,000 clones, about 80% being singletons.

This clonotype originated in a human donor with classical Hodgkin lymphoma. The rearrangement joins TRBV6-6 to TRBJ1-4; tentatively, D is TRBD1 (6 bases). The specimen comprised peripheral blood mononuclear cells (PBMCs), sampled at baseline. The chain's CDR3 is CAMGGRDTEKLFF. The DNA for the CDR3 is TGTGCCATGGGTGGCCGGGACACTGAAAAACTGTTTTTT.